These 23 T cell receptor beta chains originate from one sample sequenced in a study of response to subunit inactivated influenza vaccine. TCRdb reanalysed the RT-PCR reads using MiXCR and keeps one entry per CDR3 protein. The sample shows some 540,000 distinct CDR3 sequences, around 21% of them seen only once. The same sample was also studied in work on T cells expressing NK-cell markers. This second study notes: TCR beta cDNA was generated via 5'RACE template switching incorporating UMIs.

The starting material was CD4+ T cells sorted from PBMCs, obtained 11 to 12 days after vaccination. The receptor source for this set is a man aged 45-65 years who received an inactivated influenza vaccine.

The table lists this clonotype with a few counts. The rearrangement joins TRBV5-4 to TRBJ2-1; 8 nucleotides align to TRBD1. This CDR3 has 15 residues. V lost 4 bases, J lost 7 bases, and 10 bases stayed unmatched. CDR1 is SGHNT, CDR2 YYREEE, per germline (reference sequence). The CDR3 loop reads CASSIPRTGLNEQFF. The CDR3 region has the DNA TGTGCCAGCAGCATCCCACGGACAGGGTTGAATGAGCAGTTCTTC.

This clonotype has only a few counts. The rearrangement joins TRBV12-3 or TRBV12-4 to TRBJ1-1, with TRBD1 identical over 10 bases. V trimming: 6 bases; J trimming: 4 bases; junction bases outside the gene matches: 2. CDR3 length: 13 amino acids. CDR3 in DNA: TGTGCCAGCAGGGACAGGGGGTTCACTGAAGCTTTCTTT. Its translation: CASRDRGFTEAFF.

The J gene is TRBJ2-5, the V gene TRBV20-1; 11 bases map to TRBD2. Germline CDR1 and CDR2: DFQATT and SNEGSKA (reference sequence). V gave up 4 bases and J gave up 7 bases; unmatched junction bases: 11. The CDR3 is 15 amino acids. This CDR3 reads CSATGTSGDRRTQYF. The CDR3 nucleotides read TGCAGTGCTACCGGGACTAGCGGAGACCGAAGGACCCAGTACTTC.

In its sample, this clonotype was seen a few times. The chain is built from TRBV15 and TRBJ1-4, with TRBD1 matching over 9 bases. CDR1 is LNHNV and CDR2 is YYDKDF in the germline V gene (reference sequence). The CDR3 runs 16 residues. V lost 1 base, J lost 7 bases, and 7 bases stayed unmatched. Written as DNA, the CDR3 is TGTGCCACCAGCAGAGGATTCGGGGACAGGGCTGAAAAACTGTTTTTT. The encoded protein is CATSRGFGDRAEKLFF.

This clonotype showed up just a few times. The chain employs TRBV9 and TRBJ2-3, with 10 bases lining up with TRBD2. This CDR3 has 16 residues. Germline CDR1 is SGDLS and CDR2 is YYNGEE. J gave up 3 bases and V 4 bases, and 8 bases lay outside the gene matches. The CDR3 sequence: CASSLRALAGTDTQYF. DNA for the CDR3: TGTGCCAGCAGCCTCCGGGCACTAGCGGGGACAGATACGCAGTATTTT.

This clonotype turned up a few times. The V and J genes are TRBV7-6 and TRBJ2-1, with D possibly being TRBD2 (6 bases). With 7 bases removed from V and 7 bases from J, the gap between germline ends came to 17 bases. Germline assignment: CDR1 SGHVS and CDR2 FNYEAQ. CDR3 length: 14 amino acids. The chain's CDR3 is CASTSSRERNEQFF. The CDR3 DNA reads TGTGCCAGCACATCCTCCCGGGAGAGGAATGAGCAGTTCTTC.

This clonotype was observed a few times. The chain employs TRBV12-3 or TRBV12-4 and TRBJ2-2; 10 bases line up with TRBD2. V dropped 1 base and J dropped 5; count of bases not matched to a gene: 10. This CDR3 spans 18 amino acids. The CDR3 bases are TGTGCCAGCAGTTTAGAGCGGGGGGGCCTGGGTAGGACCGGGGAGCTGTTTTTT. Encoded protein: CASSLERGGLGRTGELFF.

V gene TRBV30 combines with J gene TRBJ1-5; D remains unclear. This CDR3 is 14 amino acids long. Trimming left V 5 bases short and J 2 bases short, with 13 bases between. CDR1 is GTSNPN, CDR2 SVGIG, per germline (reference sequence). As DNA, the CDR3 is TGTGCCTGGGCACTGGGGAGCGGCAATCAGCCCCAGCATTTT. Its translation is CAWALGSGNQPQHF.

This clonotype has only a few counts. The rearrangement links TRBV5-1 to TRBJ2-5, with unresolved D. The CDR3 covers 15 residues. Trimming stripped 1 base from V and 5 bases from J, with 15 bases between. Germline CDR1 and CDR2: SGHRS and YFSETQ. DNA of the CDR3: TGCGCCAGCAGCTTGCGCCACTCAGACGGGGAGACCCAGTACTTC. Protein sequence: CASSLRHSDGETQYF.

The table lists this clonotype with a few counts. The chain uses TRBV20-1 and TRBJ2-1; 13 nucleotides agree with TRBD2. V was pared by 1 base and J by 0 bases, with 6 bases of the junction left unmatched. The CDR3 is 18 residues long. From germline, CDR1 is DFQATT and CDR2 SNEGSKA (reference sequence). The CDR3 region has the DNA TGCAGTGCTAGAGTTGTACTAGCGGGAGGGAGCTCCTACAATGAGCAGTTCTTC. Translating gives CSARVVLAGGSSYNEQFF.

The chain joins TRBV20-1 to TRBJ2-3, with D hard to call. Trimming removed 3 bases at V and 5 bases at J, with 9 bases between. The germline V gene has CDR1 DFQATT and CDR2 SNEGSKA (reference sequence). CDR3 length: 12 residues. The CDR3 protein is CSASKAGDTQYF. For the CDR3, the DNA is TGCAGTGCTAGCAAGGCCGGAGATACGCAGTATTTT.

The CDR3 coding sequence is TGTGCCAGCAGCTGGGGGTACAATGAGCAGTTCTTC. This gives the protein CASSWGYNEQFF. The V and J genes are TRBV7-6 and TRBJ2-1; D could derive from TRBD1 or TRBD2 (5 bases each). There are 12 residues in the CDR3. Trimming stripped 4 bases from V and 4 bases from J, with 5 bases between. The germline CDR1 and CDR2 sequences are SGHVS and FNYEAQ.

This clonotype was found a few times. The rearrangement joins TRBV20-1 to TRBJ1-1; 7 bases line up with TRBD1. The germline CDR1 and CDR2 sequences are DFQATT and SNEGSKA (reference sequence). Losses at the gene ends were 3 bases for V and 5 bases for J; bases not matched to a gene: 6. CDR3 length: 13 amino acids. In DNA form, the CDR3 reads TGCAGTGCTAGCCCACAGGGGAGGACTGAAGCTTTCTTT. Protein product: CSASPQGRTEAFF.

This clonotype showed up many times. V and J are TRBV5-6 and TRBJ2-1; 10 bases align to TRBD2. Germline CDR1 is SGHDT and CDR2 is YYEEEE. CDR3 length equals 13 residues. Trimming took 5 bases from V and 6 from J; bases not matched to a gene: 2. CDR3 DNA: TGTGCCAGCAGTCCTAGCGGGAGCAATGAGCAGTTCTTC. This sequence encodes CASSPSGSNEQFF. Combining the CDR3 with reference TRBV5-6 and TRBJ2-1 gives the whole variable domain DAGVTQSPTHLIKTRGQQVTLRCSPKSGHDTVSWYQQALGQGPQFIFQYYEEEERQRGNFPDRFSGHQFPNYSSELNVNALLLGDSALYLCASSPSGSNEQFFGPGTRLTVL.

In its sample, this clonotype was seen a few times. J is TRBJ2-2 and V is TRBV7-2; no firm D call. V lost 5 bases and J 7 bases, leaving 11 bases between the germline ends. The CDR3 spans 13 residues. Germline lookup yields CDR1 SGHTA and CDR2 FQGNSA. The CDR3: CASSPSRSGELFF. In DNA form, the CDR3 reads TGTGCCAGCAGCCCGAGTCGTAGCGGGGAGCTGTTTTTT.

This chain connects TRBV10-3 to TRBJ2-5; 15 bases are a match to TRBD2. Germline V gene data show CDR1 as ENHRY and CDR2 as SYGVKD. This CDR3 spans 17 amino acids. Trimming took 0 bases from V and 4 from J; bases not matched to a gene: 3. The CDR3 here is CAISESLGLAGGETQYF. CDR3 DNA sequence: TGTGCCATCAGTGAGTCTCTGGGACTAGCGGGAGGAGAGACCCAGTACTTC.

The chain combines TRBV11-2 with TRBJ2-3; maybe TRBD2 (5 bases). The CDR3 has 14 amino acids. Germline loops: CDR1 SGHAT, CDR2 FQNNGV. The V and J ends lost 5 bases and 5 bases respectively, with 14 bases between them. CDR3 residues: CASSTRYSVDTQYF. The CDR3 nucleotides read TGTGCCAGCAGCACCCGGTATAGCGTAGATACGCAGTATTTT.

This clonotype was observed many times. The gene calls are TRBV7-2 and TRBJ2-1; maybe TRBD1 (5 bases). The CDR3 is 13 amino acids. Germline V CDR1 and CDR2: SGHTA, FQGNSA. V was trimmed by 5 bases and J by 6 bases, leaving 11 bases between them. Here the CDR3 reads CASSIQGGNEQFF. CDR3 coding DNA: TGTGCCAGCAGCATTCAGGGCGGCAATGAGCAGTTCTTC.

This clonotype was seen only a few times. An end of the junction does not agree with germline; a read error may underlie this. The CDR3 here is CASSRPGQGFAF. CDR3 DNA sequence: TGTGCCAGCAGTCGTCCGGGACAGGGGTTCGCCTTC. The chain combines TRBV6-5 with TRBJ1-2, with 10 bases lining up with TRBD1. Germline CDR1 MNHEY, CDR2 SVGAGI. This CDR3 is 12 amino acids long.

CDR3 loop: CASSQQGATYEQYF. For the CDR3, the DNA is TGTGCCAGCAGCCAACAGGGGGCGACCTACGAGCAGTACTTC. The rearrangement joins TRBV6-1 to TRBJ2-7; the match to TRBD1 covers 9 bases. This CDR3 contains 14 residues. CDR1 is MNHNS, CDR2 SASEGT, per germline. J was trimmed by 2 bases and V by 6 bases; bases with no gene match: 5.

This clonotype has just a few counts. The chain uses TRBV20-1 and TRBJ1-5; tentative D call: TRBD1 (5 bases). This CDR3 region has 16 residues. V lost 1 base and J lost 0, with 13 bases in between. Looked up from germline, CDR1 is DFQATT and CDR2 is SNEGSKA (reference sequence). CDR3 residues: CSARVTGPNSNQPQHF. CDR3 bases: TGCAGTGCTAGAGTAACAGGACCAAATAGCAATCAGCCCCAGCATTTT.

The CDR3 coding sequence is TGTGCCAGCAGCTTAATGGCGGTCGGGACCGGGGAGCTGTTTTTT. Its protein product is CASSLMAVGTGELFF. The J gene is TRBJ2-2, the V gene TRBV7-8; D gene uncertain. The CDR3 is 15 residues long. The germline CDR1 and CDR2 sequences are SGHVS and FQNEAQ. V lost 2 bases, J lost 5 bases, and 12 bases lay in between.

The chain joins TRBV20-1 to TRBJ2-5; no firm D call. V was shortened by 0 bases and J by 10 bases, with 21 bases between the two germline ends. The CDR3 is 15 amino acids. The germline CDR1 and CDR2 sequences are DFQATT and SNEGSKA (reference sequence). The CDR3 DNA reads as TGCAGTGCTAGAGAAGAACAGATGTCCAAGAGAGGCCAGTACTTC. Amino acid sequence: CSAREEQMSKRGQYF.